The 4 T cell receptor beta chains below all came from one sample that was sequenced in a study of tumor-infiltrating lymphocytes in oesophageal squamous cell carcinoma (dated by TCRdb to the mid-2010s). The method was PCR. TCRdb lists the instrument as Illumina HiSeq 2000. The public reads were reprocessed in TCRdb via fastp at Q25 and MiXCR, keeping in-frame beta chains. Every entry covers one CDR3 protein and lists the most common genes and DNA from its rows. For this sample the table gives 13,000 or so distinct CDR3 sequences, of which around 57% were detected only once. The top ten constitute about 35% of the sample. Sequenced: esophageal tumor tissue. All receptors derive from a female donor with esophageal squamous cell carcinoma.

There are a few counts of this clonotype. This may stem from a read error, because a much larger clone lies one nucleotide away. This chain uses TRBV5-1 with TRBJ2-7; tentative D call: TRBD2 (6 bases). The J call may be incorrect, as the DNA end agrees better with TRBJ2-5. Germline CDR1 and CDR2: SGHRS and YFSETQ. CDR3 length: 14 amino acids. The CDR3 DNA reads TGCGCCAGCAGCCCCCGGGTTGGGAGGGAGACCCAGTACTTC. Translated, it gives CASSPRVGRETQYF.

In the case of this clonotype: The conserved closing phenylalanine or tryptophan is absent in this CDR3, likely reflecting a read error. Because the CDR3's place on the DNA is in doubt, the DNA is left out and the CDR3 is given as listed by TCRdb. The CDR3 region is CASSLGGGTYEQYFGP. The chain uses TRBV12-3 or TRBV12-4 and TRBJ2-6; TRBD1, the table's D call, was not compared with the DNA. Termini included, the CDR3 measures 16 amino acids.

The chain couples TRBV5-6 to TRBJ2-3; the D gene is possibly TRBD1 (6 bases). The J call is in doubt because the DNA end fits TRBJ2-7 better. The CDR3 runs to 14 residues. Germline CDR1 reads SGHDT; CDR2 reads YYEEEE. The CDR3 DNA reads TGTGCCAGCAGTGGGGGCATAAGAAGGGACGAGCAGTACTTC. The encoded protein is CASSGGIRRDEQYF.

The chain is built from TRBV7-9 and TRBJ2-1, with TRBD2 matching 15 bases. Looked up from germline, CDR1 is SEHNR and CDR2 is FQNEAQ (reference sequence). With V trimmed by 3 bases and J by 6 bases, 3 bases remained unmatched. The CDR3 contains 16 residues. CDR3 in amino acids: CASSLGLAGGSNEQFF. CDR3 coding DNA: TGTGCCAGCAGCTTGGGACTAGCGGGAGGTTCCAATGAGCAGTTCTTC.